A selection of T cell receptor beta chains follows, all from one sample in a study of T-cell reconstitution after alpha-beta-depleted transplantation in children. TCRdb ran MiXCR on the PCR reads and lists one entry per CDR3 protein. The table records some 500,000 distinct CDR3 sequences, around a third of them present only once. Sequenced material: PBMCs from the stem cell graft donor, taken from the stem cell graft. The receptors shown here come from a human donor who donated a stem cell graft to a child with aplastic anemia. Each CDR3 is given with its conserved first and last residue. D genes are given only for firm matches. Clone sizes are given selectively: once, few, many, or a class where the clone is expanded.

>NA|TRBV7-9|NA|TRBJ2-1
CASSLEQKLLF
TGTGCCAGCAGCTTAGAACAGAAACTGCTCTTC
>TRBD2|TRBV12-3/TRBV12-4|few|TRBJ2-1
CASKHSGSYNEQFF
TGTGCCAGCAAGCATAGCGGGTCTTACAATGAGCAGTTCTTC
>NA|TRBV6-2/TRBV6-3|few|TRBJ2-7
CASNPGPWDEQYF
TGTGCCAGCAATCCCGGGCCTTGGGACGAGCAGTACTTC
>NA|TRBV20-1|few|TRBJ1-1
CSASEYRVNTEAFF
TGCAGTGCTAGCGAATACAGGGTGAACACTGAAGCTTTCTTT
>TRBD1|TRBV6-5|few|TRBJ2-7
CASSYGTATYEQYF
TGTGCCAGCAGTTATGGGACAGCGACCTACGAGCAGTACTTC
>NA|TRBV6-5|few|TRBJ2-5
CASSYSNAGPWSNQYF
TGTGCCAGCAGTTACTCGAATGCCGGGCCCTGGTCGAACCAGTACTTC
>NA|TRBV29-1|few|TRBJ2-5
CSVEGWTAQETQYF
TGCAGCGTTGAAGGGTGGACAGCCCAAGAGACCCAGTACTTC
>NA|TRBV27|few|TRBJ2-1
CASSSIPGAQNHNEQFF
TGTGCCAGCAGTTCTATCCCGGGGGCCCAGAATCACAATGAGCAGTTCTTC
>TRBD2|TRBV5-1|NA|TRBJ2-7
CASSLAGSGIKDEQYF
TGCGCCAGCAGCTTGGCTGGTAGCGGGATTAAGGACGAGCAGTACTTC
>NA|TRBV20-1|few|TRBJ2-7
CSARDSGPPYEQYF
TGCAGTGCTAGAGATTCGGGACCACCCTACGAGCAGTACTTC
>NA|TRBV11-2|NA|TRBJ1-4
CASSLKQGATNEKLFF
TGTGCCAGCAGCCTTAAACAGGGAGCAACTAATGAAAAACTGTTTTTT
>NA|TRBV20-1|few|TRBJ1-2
CSARDTFGGYTF
TGCAGTGCTAGAGATACATTTGGTGGCTACACCTTC
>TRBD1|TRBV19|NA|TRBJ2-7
CASTFGTGVDYEQYF
TGTGCCAGTACCTTCGGGACAGGGGTGGACTACGAGCAGTACTTC
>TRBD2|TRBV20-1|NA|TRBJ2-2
CSAQRGNTGELFF
TGCAGTGCCCAGCGGGGAAACACCGGGGAGCTGTTTTTC
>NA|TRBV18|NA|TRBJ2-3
CASSPQGRGGTDTQYF
TGTGCCAGCTCACCACAGGGCCGAGGGGGCACAGATACGCAGTATTTT
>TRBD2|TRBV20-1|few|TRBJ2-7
CSARFGRYEQYF
TGCAGTGCTAGGTTCGGGAGGTACGAGCAGTACTTC
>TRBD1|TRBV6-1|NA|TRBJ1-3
CASHPLTGSSSGNTIYF
TGTGCCAGCCACCCTTTGACAGGGTCGAGCTCTGGAAACACCATATATTTT
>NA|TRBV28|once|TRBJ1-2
CASSARGSGYTF
TGTGCCAGCAGTGCCAGGGGTTCTGGCTACACCTTC
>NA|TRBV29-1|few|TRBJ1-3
CSVVWRGETGNTIYF
TGCAGCGTTGTGTGGAGGGGGGAAACTGGAAACACCATATATTTT
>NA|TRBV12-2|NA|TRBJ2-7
CASRSTAKLAELPYEEYF
TGTGCAAGTCGCTCCACTGCAAAACTAGCGGAGCTCCCCTACGAGGAGTACTTC
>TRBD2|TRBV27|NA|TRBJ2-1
CASSQTGLAGNEQFF
TGTGCCAGCAGTCAAACGGGACTAGCGGGCAATGAGCAGTTCTTC
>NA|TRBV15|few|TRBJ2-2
CATSMGMGVTGELFF
TGTGCCACCAGCATGGGAATGGGGGTCACCGGGGAGCTGTTTTTT
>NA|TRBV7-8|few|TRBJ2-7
CASSLAARYEQYF
TGTGCCAGCAGCTTAGCGGCGCGCTACGAGCAGTACTTC
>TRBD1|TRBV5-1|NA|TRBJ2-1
CASSVTGGVEQFF
TGCGCCAGCAGCGTTACAGGGGGCGTTGAGCAGTTCTTC
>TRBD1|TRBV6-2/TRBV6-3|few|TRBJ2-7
CASTDRANEQYF
TGTGCCAGCACCGACAGGGCGAACGAGCAGTACTTC
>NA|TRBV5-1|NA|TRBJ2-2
CASTSVKNTGELFF
TGCGCCAGCACGTCGGTCAAGAACACCGGGGAGCTGTTTTTT
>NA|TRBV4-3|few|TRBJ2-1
CASSQVGLNYNEQFF
TGCGCCAGCAGCCAAGTCGGGCTAAATTACAATGAGCAGTTCTTC
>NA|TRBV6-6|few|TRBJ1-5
CASGGTQIQPQHF
TGTGCCAGCGGCGGGACCCAAATTCAGCCCCAGCATTTT
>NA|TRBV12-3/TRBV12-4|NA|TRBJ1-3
CASSPQAGTGNTIYF
TGTGCCAGCAGTCCCCAGGCGGGGACCGGAAACACCATATATTTT
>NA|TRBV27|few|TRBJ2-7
CASSLIPGIYEQYF
TGTGCCAGCAGTTTGATACCAGGGATCTACGAGCAGTACTTC
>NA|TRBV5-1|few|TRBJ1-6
CASSPEGWNSPLHF
TGCGCCAGCAGCCCGGAGGGTTGGAATTCACCCCTCCACTTT
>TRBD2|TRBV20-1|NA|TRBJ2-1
CSARVLGLAGGYSYNEQFF
TGCAGTGCTAGAGTTTTGGGACTAGCGGGAGGTTACTCCTACAATGAGCAGTTCTTC
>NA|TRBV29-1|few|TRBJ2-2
CSVDVGELFF
TGCAGCGTGGACGTCGGGGAGCTGTTTTTT
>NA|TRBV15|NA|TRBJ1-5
CATSRDIGGNQPQHF
TGTGCCACCAGCAGAGATATCGGGGGGAATCAGCCCCAGCATTTT
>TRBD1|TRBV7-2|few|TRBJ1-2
CASSVRDSNYGYTF
TGTGCCAGCAGCGTCCGGGACAGTAACTATGGCTACACCTTC
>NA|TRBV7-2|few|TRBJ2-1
CASSLGFGDEQFF
TGTGCCAGCAGCTTAGGGTTCGGGGATGAGCAGTTCTTC
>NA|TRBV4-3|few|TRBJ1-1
CASSQDLGTEAFF
TGCGCCAGCAGCCAAGATTTAGGGACTGAAGCTTTCTTT
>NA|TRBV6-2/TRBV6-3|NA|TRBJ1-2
CASRRLVRGPRGYTF
TGTGCCAGCAGACGACTGGTCCGGGGCCCACGTGGCTACACCTTC
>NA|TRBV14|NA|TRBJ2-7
CASSQRHRAYEQYF
TGTGCCAGCAGCCAACGCCACAGGGCCTACGAGCAGTACTTC
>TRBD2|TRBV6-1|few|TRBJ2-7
CASSPGTSGIYEQYF
TGTGCCAGCAGTCCCGGGACTAGCGGGATCTACGAGCAGTACTTC
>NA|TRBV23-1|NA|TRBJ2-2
CASSQSRAGASTGELFF
TGCGCCAGCAGTCAATCGAGGGCAGGGGCTAGCACCGGGGAGCTGTTTTTT
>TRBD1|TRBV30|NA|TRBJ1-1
CAWSASGGAYINTEAFF
TGTGCCTGGAGTGCTTCAGGGGGTGCATACATAAACACTGAAGCTTTCTTT